The T cell receptor beta chain under discussion was sequenced for a study of cytomegalovirus exposure and HLA in healthy donors. General study findings and limits: Later analysis showed most CMV-associated TCR beta chains appearing HLA-restricted. Rarity marked most TCR sequences, yet some public TCRs occurred in many donors. A cluster of highly shared sequence variants was likely a sequencing artifact.

Worth noting for this clone: The antigen is not known.

Primers included in the PCR were 60 Vbeta and 13 Jbeta primers. Assay: immunoSEQ multiplex PCR; the TCRdb copy retains only in-frame clones and omits some. The sample has more than 120,000 clones, 65% to 90% seen once. Germline V lookup: CDR1 LNHDA, CDR2 SQIVND (reference sequence). V was pared by 4 bases and J by 0 bases, with 10 bases between. CDR3 size: 15 residues. Sequencing was carried out using PBMCs. The chain links TRBV19 to TRBJ1-5; tentative D call: TRBD1 (6 bases). The clonotype originates from a woman aged 25 to 39 in good health and CMV-seronegative. CDR3 protein: CASSKDSYSNQPQHF. DNA for the CDR3: TGTGCCAGTAGTAAGGACAGCTATAGCAATCAGCCCCAGCATTTT.